Below are 12 T cell receptor beta chains sequenced from a single sample in a study of cytomegalovirus exposure and HLA in healthy donors. Only in-frame clones appear in the TCRdb table, and some are missing; sequencing was by immunoSEQ multiplex PCR. The top ten clones hold about 1.9% of a sample with tens of thousands of clones, about 93% of them seen once. The sample was PBMCs. These TCRs come from a woman between 18 and 30 years old in good health and CMV-seropositive.

The chain links TRBV9 to TRBJ1-1, with 10 nucleotides matching TRBD1. The CDR3 extends over 15 amino acids. V shed 3 bases and J 8 bases; nucleotides not matched to a gene: 10. Germline V gene data show CDR1 as SGDLS and CDR2 as YYNGEE. This chain's CDR3 is CASSALGQGIWEAFF. CDR3 nucleotides: TGTGCCAGCAGCGCCCTGGGACAGGGGATATGGGAAGCTTTCTTT.

The chain links TRBV27 to TRBJ2-7, with a possible D match to TRBD2 (5 bases). V lost 0 bases to trimming and J lost 4 bases, with 19 bases between them. The CDR3 length is 17 residues. Per the germline V gene, CDR1 is MNHEY and CDR2 is SMNVEV (reference sequence). The CDR3 loop reads CASSLSPPAASGYEQYF. The CDR3 coding sequence is TGTGCCAGCAGTTTATCCCCTCCGGCGGCGTCGGGATACGAGCAGTACTTC.

The chain uses TRBV9 and TRBJ2-3; D ambiguous. The CDR3 extends over 16 amino acids. V lost 0 bases to trimming and J lost 1 base, with 12 bases between them. Germline CDR1 is SGDLS and CDR2 is YYNGEE. CDR3 amino acids: CASSVARRRCTDTQYF. The CDR3 coding sequence is TGTGCCAGCAGCGTAGCTAGGCGGCGATGCACAGATACGCAGTATTTT.

A note on this clone: The germline gene is not matched at one end of the junction; a read error may be the cause. The J gene is TRBJ2-5, the V gene TRBV7-7; 8 bases agree with TRBD1. Looked up from germline, CDR1 is SSHAT and CDR2 is FNYEAQ (reference sequence). The CDR3 loop spans 15 amino acids. CDR3 DNA: TGTGCTAGCAGCTTAGCAGGGACAGGCCAAGAGACCCAGTACTTC. Encoded protein: CASSLAGTGQETQYF.

This chain uses TRBV5-1 with TRBJ1-4; TRBD1 matches 7 bases. The V segment lost 4 bases and the J segment 8 bases; nucleotides outside the gene matches: 14. The CDR3 covers 16 residues. Per the germline V gene, CDR1 is SGHRS and CDR2 is YFSETQ. DNA for the CDR3: TGCGCCAGCAGCGAGGGACAGTCATTGAGAGGCGAAAAACTGTTTTTT. Protein: CASSEGQSLRGEKLFF.

V usage is TRBV10-2 and J usage is TRBJ1-4, with 11 positions matching TRBD1. CDR1 is WSHSY and CDR2 is SAAADI in the germline V gene. The junction had 3 bases not matched to a gene; V was cut back by 2 bases and J by 7 bases. The CDR3 runs to 15 residues. The CDR3 DNA reads as TGCGCCAGCAGTGAGGGGACAGGGGGTGGTGAAAAACTGTTTTTT. The encoded protein is CASSEGTGGGEKLFF.

This rearrangement joins TRBV5-8 to TRBJ1-1; a possible D gene is TRBD1 (6 bases). Germline V gene data show CDR1 as SGHTS and CDR2 as YDEGEE. The CDR3 consists of 12 residues. The ends were cut back, 5 bases at V and 7 bases at J, with 12 bases in the middle. CDR3 sequence (DNA): TGTGCCAGCAGACAGGGTATTAATGAAGCTTTCTTT. Residues: CASRQGINEAFF.

The rearrangement links TRBV11-2 to TRBJ2-7; 7 nucleotides align to TRBD1. Unmatched junction bases numbered 17, after V lost 1 base and J lost 5 bases. Germline CDR1 SGHAT, CDR2 FQNNGV. This CDR3 is 18 amino acids long. DNA for the CDR3: TGTGCCAGCAGCTTAGTTTGGGGACAGCCTGAGGGAGTCGACGAGCAGTACTTC. Its protein is CASSLVWGQPEGVDEQYF.

This clone appeared once. The chain employs TRBV18 and TRBJ2-6, with D possibly matching TRBD1 (6 bases). Germline assignment: CDR1 KGHSH and CDR2 LQKENI. The CDR3 contains 18 residues. V lost 6 bases and J lost 0, with 18 bases in between. This CDR3 is CASSPRTGQSSGANVLTF. The DNA for the CDR3 is TGTGCCAGCTCTCCGAGGACTGGACAGAGCTCTGGGGCCAACGTCCTGACTTTC.

Comments on this clone: Other DNA sequences in this specimen translate into the identical CDR3. This chain links TRBV5-1 with TRBJ1-4; the match to TRBD1 covers 8 bases. The CDR3 covers 15 residues. Germline-derived CDR1 and CDR2 are SGHRS and YFSETQ. V gave up 0 bases and J gave up 7 bases; unmatched junction bases: 5. CDR3 DNA: TGCGCCAGCAGCTTGGCGGCAGGGGGCGGTGAAAAACTGTTTTTT. Its protein is CASSLAAGGGEKLFF.

This chain connects TRBV5-1 to TRBJ1-1; no reliable D call. Germline-derived CDR1 and CDR2 are SGHRS and YFSETQ. V was trimmed by 0 bases and J by 1 base, leaving 10 bases between them. The CDR3 loop spans 15 amino acids. The chain's CDR3 is CASSLGATTNTEAFF. The CDR3 DNA is TGCGCCAGCAGCTTGGGTGCTACTACGAACACTGAAGCTTTCTTT.

The chain is built from TRBV14 and TRBJ1-1; 7 nucleotides match TRBD1. The CDR3 loop spans 15 amino acids. Germline V gene data show CDR1 as SGHDN and CDR2 as FVKESK. Trimming removed 1 base from V and 4 bases from J; junction bases left unmatched: 6. CDR3 loop: CASSQARDRGTEAFF. The CDR3 bases are TGTGCCAGCAGCCAAGCCCGGGACAGAGGCACTGAAGCTTTCTTT.